These T cell receptor beta chains were read from a single sample in a study of lymphopenia after photon versus proton radiotherapy. Profiling relied on immunoSEQ multiplex PCR, and the TCRdb table lists in-frame clones only, not all of them. The table includes approximately 45,000 clones, roughly 87% detected once. The material was peripheral blood, obtained from a patient treated with photon-based radiotherapy. All receptors come from a man aged 35 to 55 with gastric cancer. Each CDR3 is given with its conserved first and last residue. Each record gives: CDR3 protein, CDR3 DNA, clone size, J gene, D gene, V gene. The D gene is left open where the match is weak. The size of a clone is reported for some rows only, either as once, few or many, or as a class for expanded clones.

CASSSTGASTDTQYF TGTGCCAGCAGCTCGACGGGGGCGAGCACAGATACGCAGTATTTT NA TRBJ2-3 NA TRBV7-2
CASSQGVYEQYF TGTGCCAGTAGCCAGGGAGTATACGAGCAGTACTTC few TRBJ2-7 NA TRBV19
CASSQDRWGAPNEQFF TGCGCCAGCAGCCAAGATAGGTGGGGGGCACCCAATGAGCAGTTCTTC once TRBJ2-1 NA TRBV4-1
CASSPGGAFFVNEKLFF TGTGCCAGTAGCCCTGGGGGGGCCTTCTTCGTCAATGAAAAACTGTTTTTT NA TRBJ1-4 NA TRBV28
CASSVGGQPQHF TGTGCCAGCAGCGTTGGTGGCCAGCCCCAGCATTTT NA TRBJ1-5 NA TRBV7-9
CASSQALAGDQYF TGTGCCAGCAGCCAAGCTCTAGCGGGGGACCAGTACTTC NA TRBJ2-4 TRBD2 TRBV7-2
CASSGQGATNEKLFF TGTGCCAGTTCCGGACAGGGGGCAACTAATGAAAAACTGTTTTTT NA TRBJ1-4 TRBD1 TRBV6-5
CASSPLLTGDGEQYF TGTGCCAGCTCACCACTATTGACAGGTGATGGCGAGCAGTACTTC NA TRBJ2-7 NA TRBV18
CASSQETGSGANVLTF TGCGCCAGCAGCCAAGAAACAGGCTCTGGGGCCAACGTCCTGACTTTC once TRBJ2-6 NA TRBV4-3
CASSVNTGLSGYTF TGTGCCAGCAGCGTAAATACCGGGTTGAGCGGCTACACCTTC NA TRBJ1-2 NA TRBV9
CASSLAANGPQHF TGTGCCAGCAGCTTGGCAGCAAATGGGCCCCAGCATTTT NA TRBJ1-5 NA TRBV5-5
CSVGQGASNQPQHF TGCAGCGTTGGACAGGGGGCCAGCAATCAGCCCCAGCATTTT NA TRBJ1-5 TRBD1 TRBV29-1
CASSEFLSYEQYF TGTGCCAGCAGTGAATTCTTGTCCTACGAGCAGTACTTC NA TRBJ2-7 NA TRBV25-1
CASSLSGEKLFF TGTGCCAGCAGCCTTTCTGGTGAAAAACTGTTTTTT NA TRBJ1-4 NA TRBV11-2
CASSLRGPHEQYF TGTGCCAGCTCTCTCCGCGGCCCTCACGAGCAGTACTTC NA TRBJ2-7 NA TRBV7-3
CASSPWDRGVPEAFF TGTGCCAGCAGTCCTTGGGACAGGGGGGTCCCTGAAGCTTTCTTT NA TRBJ1-1 TRBD1 TRBV6-1
CASSADRLQETQYF TGTGCCAGTAGTGCGGACAGGCTACAAGAGACCCAGTACTTC NA TRBJ2-5 TRBD1 TRBV19
CASRSRGGGDTQYF TGTGCCAGTAGATCGCGGGGGGGCGGAGATACGCAGTATTTT NA TRBJ2-3 TRBD2 TRBV19
CASTPAGNNSPLHF TGTGCCAGCACCCCCGCAGGGAATAATTCACCCCTCCACTTT once TRBJ1-6 NA TRBV6-5
CASRQGTELSSEQYF TGCGCCAGCAGACAGGGGACAGAATTGTCTTCCGAGCAGTACTTC NA TRBJ2-7 TRBD1 TRBV4-3
CAWRLTGTGSYNEQFF TGTGCCTGGAGGCTAACCGGGACAGGCTCCTACAATGAGCAGTTCTTC NA TRBJ2-1 TRBD1 TRBV30
CASSPLGEDYGYTF TGTGCCAGCAGCCCTCTCGGGGAGGACTATGGCTACACCTTC NA TRBJ1-2 NA TRBV4-2
CASSGAGRTEAFF TGCGCCAGCAGTGGGGCGGGACGGACTGAAGCTTTCTTT NA TRBJ1-1 NA TRBV10-2
CASSSSQGNYGYTF TGTGCCAGCAGCTCGTCACAGGGTAACTATGGCTACACCTTC NA TRBJ1-2 NA TRBV5-5
CASSQERGGQETQYF TGCGCCAGCAGCCAAGAGCGGGGGGGCCAAGAGACCCAGTACTTC NA TRBJ2-5 TRBD2 TRBV4-3
CASSPPPGLHTEAFF TGCGCCAGCAGCCCACCCCCGGGACTGCACACTGAAGCTTTCTTT NA TRBJ1-1 NA TRBV4-1
CASSQGVYEQYF TGTGCCAGCAGCCAGGGGGTATACGAGCAGTACTTC once TRBJ2-7 TRBD1 TRBV25-1
CASRDRGTSNEKLFF TGTGCCAGCCGGGACAGGGGAACGTCTAATGAAAAACTGTTTTTT NA TRBJ1-4 TRBD1 TRBV2
CASTQDGQPQHF TGTGCCAGTACCCAGGACGGTCAGCCCCAGCATTTT NA TRBJ1-5 NA TRBV19
CAWSIDREKLFF TGTGCCTGGAGCATTGACAGGGAAAAACTGTTTTTT NA TRBJ1-4 NA TRBV30
CASSPAVYEQYF TGTGCCAGCAGTCCAGCGGTCTACGAGCAGTACTTC NA TRBJ2-7 NA TRBV6-6
CASRPQGARGYTF TGTGCCAGCCGACCACAGGGGGCCCGTGGCTACACCTTC NA TRBJ1-2 TRBD1 TRBV5-6
CASSPGTGEETQYF TGTGCCAGCTCACCAGGGACAGGGGAAGAGACCCAGTACTTC NA TRBJ2-5 TRBD1 TRBV18
CASGGSMGREKLFF TGTGCTAGTGGAGGGTCGATGGGGAGAGAAAAACTGTTTTTT NA TRBJ1-4 NA TRBV12-5
CASSYSSLNTEAFF TGTGCCAGCAGTTACTCGTCCCTAAACACTGAAGCTTTCTTT NA TRBJ1-1 NA TRBV6-5
CASEAYGGYTF TGTGCCAGCGAGGCCTATGGTGGCTACACCTTC NA TRBJ1-2 NA TRBV19
CASSQAPGSSYEQYF TGCGCCAGCAGCCAAGCCCCGGGAAGCTCCTACGAGCAGTACTTC NA TRBJ2-7 NA TRBV4-3
CASSPIGTDNYGYTF TGTGCCAGCAGTCCAATAGGGACGGATAACTATGGCTACACCTTC few TRBJ1-2 NA TRBV27
CASSPLQGAGAEAFF TGTGCCAGCAGTCCTCTACAGGGGGCGGGCGCTGAAGCTTTCTTT NA TRBJ1-1 TRBD1 TRBV27
CASSFSHGNSPLHF TGTGCCAGCAGCTTTAGTCATGGTAATTCACCCCTCCACTTT NA TRBJ1-6 NA TRBV7-2
CASSLEGGAGLAVLNEQFF TGCGCCAGCAGCTTGGAAGGGGGCGCCGGACTAGCGGTCCTAAATGAGCAGTTCTTC NA TRBJ2-1 TRBD2 TRBV5-1
CASSLTGGAGAEQFF TGTGCCAGCTCGCTGACGGGGGGCGCTGGGGCTGAGCAGTTCTTC few TRBJ2-1 NA TRBV27
CASSHPRGSYEQYF TGTGCCAGCTCACACCCGAGGGGGTCCTACGAGCAGTACTTC NA TRBJ2-7 NA TRBV21-1
CAISDGTETYNEQFF TGTGCCATCAGTGACGGGACAGAGACCTACAATGAGCAGTTCTTC NA TRBJ2-1 TRBD1 TRBV10-3
CSAPTQGVAFF TGCAGTGCTCCAACCCAGGGGGTAGCTTTCTTT few TRBJ1-1 TRBD1 TRBV20-1
CASSPNLGTDTQYF TGTGCCAGCTCACCAAATCTAGGGACAGATACGCAGTATTTT once TRBJ2-3 NA TRBV18
CASSADRGDQPQHF TGTGCCAGCAGCGCGGACAGAGGGGATCAGCCCCAGCATTTT once TRBJ1-5 NA TRBV11-2
CASSLTGQPQETQYF TGTGCCAGCAGCTTAACGGGACAGCCACAAGAGACCCAGTACTTC NA TRBJ2-5 TRBD1 TRBV7-2
CASSLNRGTEAFF TGTGCCAGCAGCTTGAACAGGGGGACTGAAGCTTTCTTT NA TRBJ1-1 TRBD1 TRBV5-4
CASSLVGGLETQYF TGTGCCAGCAGCTTGGTTGGGGGGCTGGAGACCCAGTACTTC NA TRBJ2-5 NA TRBV5-6
CASSKSGGGIQPQHF TGTGCCAGTAGTAAGTCAGGGGGCGGGATTCAGCCCCAGCATTTT few TRBJ1-5 TRBD1 TRBV19
CASSSGLAVERSPLHF TGTGCCAGCAGCTCGGGCCTGGCGGTAGAAAGGTCACCCCTCCACTTT NA TRBJ1-6 NA TRBV7-9
CASSSRSGATAEQYF TGTGCCAGCTCATCGCGCTCAGGGGCGACGGCCGAGCAGTACTTC NA TRBJ2-7 NA TRBV18